This T cell receptor (beta chain) was profiled in a study of technical replicates of blood from several donors. CDR3 size: 13 residues. Method: immunoSEQ multiplex PCR; TCRdb's copy keeps in-frame clones and lacks some. This sample has approximately 81,000 clones; 80% to 90% occur once, and the top ten carry around 3.9%. The J gene is TRBJ2-7, the V gene TRBV21-1; the D call TRBD1 from the table was never checked on the DNA. TRBV21-1 is a recognized pseudogene. Sequencing input: PBMCs. The clonotype comes from a human donor in good health. Some clones in this sample may be carry-over from other donors' samples. The CDR3 loop reads CASRGRPSYEQYF. In nucleotides, the CDR3 is TGTGCCAGTAGGGGGAGACCCTCCTACGAGCAGTACTTC.